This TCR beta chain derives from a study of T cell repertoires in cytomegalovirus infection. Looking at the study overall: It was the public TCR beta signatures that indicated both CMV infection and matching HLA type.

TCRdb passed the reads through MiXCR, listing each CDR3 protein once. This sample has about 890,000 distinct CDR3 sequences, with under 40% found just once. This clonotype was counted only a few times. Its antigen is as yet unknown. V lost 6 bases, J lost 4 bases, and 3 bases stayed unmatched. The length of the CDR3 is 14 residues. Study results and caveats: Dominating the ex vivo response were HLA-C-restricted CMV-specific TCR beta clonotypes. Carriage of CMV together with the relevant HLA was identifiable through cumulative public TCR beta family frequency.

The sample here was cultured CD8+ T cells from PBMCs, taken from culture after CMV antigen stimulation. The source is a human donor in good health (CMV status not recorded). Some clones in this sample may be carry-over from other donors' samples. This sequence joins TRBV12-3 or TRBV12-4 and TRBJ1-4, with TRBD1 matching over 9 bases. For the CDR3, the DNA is TGTGCCAGCAGGGGACAGGGACTTAATGAAAAACTGTTTTTT. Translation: CASRGQGLNEKLFF.